The 10 T cell receptor beta chains below all came from one sample that was sequenced in a study of T cell repertoires in cytomegalovirus infection (dated by TCRdb to about 2019). Per the publication, the treatment or condition label means: in vitro stimulation with specific CMV peptide epitopes to enrich CMV-specific T cells. These receptors lack a known antigen. TCRdb lists the instrument as Illumina HiSeq 1500. Using fastp trimming at Q25 and MiXCR clonotype assembly, TCRdb reanalyzed the public sequencing data and kept in-frame beta chains. Rows matching on CDR3 protein sequence are summarized as one entry with the most common DNA and genes. Recorded for this sample are under 120,000 distinct CDR3 sequences; approximately 45% of them occurred a single time. In total, the top ten clones hold about two thirds of the sample. The sequencing here drew on CD8+ T cells from cultured PBMCs, taken from culture after CMV antigen stimulation. These receptors came from a human donor in good health (CMV status not recorded). Some clones in this sample may be carry-over from other donors' samples.

The rearrangement links TRBV12-3 or TRBV12-4 to TRBJ2-2; D remains unclear. V lost 2 bases to trimming and J lost 4 bases, with 5 bases between them. CDR3 length: 13 residues. The DNA for the CDR3 is TGTGCCAGCAGTTTACAAGTCACCGGGGAGCTGTTTTTT. It encodes CASSLQVTGELFF.

This clonotype has only a few counts. The V and J genes are TRBV7-2 and TRBJ2-7; possible D gene TRBD1, 5 bases. Germline lookup yields CDR1 SGHTA and CDR2 FQGNSA. The CDR3 has 17 amino acids. Trimming took off 1 base at V and 0 bases at J, with 16 bases between the two ends. CDR3 loop: CASSLVGVGQDSYEQYF. The CDR3, as DNA: TGTGCCAGCAGCTTAGTAGGAGTGGGGCAGGACTCCTACGAGCAGTACTTC.

The chain links TRBV5-6 to TRBJ2-7; no clear D gene. Trimming removed 1 base from V and 3 bases from J, with 11 bases in between. This CDR3 has 14 residues. CDR1 SGHDT and CDR2 YYEEEE come from the germline V gene. The CDR3 DNA reads TGTGCCAGCAGCTTGTCCCAGGTCCGCTACGAGCAGTACTTC. It codes for CASSLSQVRYEQYF.

This clonotype was detected a few times. CDR3 DNA: TGTGCCAGCAGTTATCAGGGGGGGTATGGCTACACCTTC. Protein product: CASSYQGGYGYTF. The rearrangement links TRBV27 to TRBJ1-2; 7 bases line up with TRBD1. The CDR3 extends over 13 amino acids. V dropped 4 bases and J dropped 5; count of bases not matched to a gene: 4. Per the germline V gene, CDR1 is MNHEY and CDR2 is SMNVEV (reference sequence).

The J gene is TRBJ1-1, the V gene TRBV28; no clear D gene. The CDR3 covers 13 residues. In germline, CDR1 is MDHEN, CDR2 SYDVKM. V was pared by 5 bases and J by 0 bases, with 7 bases between. CDR3 DNA: TGTGCCAGCAGTCCCCGAATGAACACTGAAGCTTTCTTT. It translates to CASSPRMNTEAFF.

This clonotype has a handful of counts. The chain carries TRBV19 and TRBJ1-6; 8 positions agree with TRBD1. With V trimmed by 9 bases and J by 9 bases, 7 bases remained unmatched. The CDR3 extends over 13 amino acids. Germline CDR1 LNHDA, CDR2 SQIVND (reference sequence). The CDR3 nucleotides read TGTGCCAGCAGGACAGGGTTGGCTTCACCCCTCCACTTT. Protein: CASRTGLASPLHF.

This clonotype has only a few counts. The chain uses TRBV6-2 or TRBV6-3 and TRBJ2-1, with D hard to call. CDR1 is MNHEY, CDR2 SVGEGT, per germline. V was shortened by 4 bases and J by 8 bases, with 9 bases between the two germline ends. This CDR3 comprises 12 residues. CDR3 DNA sequence: TGTGCCAGCAGTTTGTGGCTAGATGAGCAGTTCTTC. Its protein product is CASSLWLDEQFF.

This clonotype has a handful of counts. The chain has TRBV7-6 and TRBJ2-3, with D tentatively TRBD2 (5 bases). Per the germline V gene, CDR1 is SGHVS and CDR2 is FNYEAQ. Trimming cost V 3 bases and J 1 base, with 11 bases left between them. The CDR3 totals 15 residues. CDR3 region: CASSFLSGRTDTQYF. DNA of the CDR3: TGTGCCAGCAGCTTCCTGAGCGGCCGCACAGATACGCAGTATTTT. The entire variable domain, with the rest obtained from reference TRBV7-6 and TRBJ2-3, is as follows: GAGVSQSPRYKVTKRGQDVALRCDPISGHVSLYWYRQALGQGPEFLTYFNYEAQQDKSGLPNDRFSAERPEGSISTLTIQRTEQRDSAMYRCASSFLSGRTDTQYFGPGTRLTVL.

The rearrangement uses TRBV7-7 and TRBJ2-1; 10 bases are shared with TRBD2. Germline trimming cut 0 bases from V and 9 bases from J; bases unmatched to any gene: 5. CDR1 is SSHAT, CDR2 FNYEAQ, per germline (reference sequence). The CDR3 sequence is 15 residues long. The DNA of the CDR3 is TGTGCCAGCAGCTTAGCAGCGGGGGGGCCGGGTGAGCAGTTCTTC. Translated: CASSLAAGGPGEQFF.

This clonotype was picked up many times. The rearrangement joins TRBV7-9 to TRBJ2-7; 9 bases agree with TRBD2. Germline assignment: CDR1 SEHNR and CDR2 FQNEAQ (reference sequence). The CDR3 totals 17 residues. With 5 bases clipped from V and 0 bases from J, the junction kept 11 bases outside the gene matches. For the CDR3, the DNA is TGTGCCAGCAGCCGCCTAATAGCGGGGGCCTCCTCCTACGAGCAGTACTTC. This sequence encodes CASSRLIAGASSYEQYF. The full variable domain, completed using reference TRBV7-9 and TRBJ2-7, is DTGVSQNPRHKITKRGQNVTFRCDPISEHNRLYWYRQTLGQGPEFLTYFQNEAQLEKSRLLSDRFSAERPKGSFSTLEIQRTEQGDSAMYLCASSRLIAGASSYEQYFGPGTRLTVT.